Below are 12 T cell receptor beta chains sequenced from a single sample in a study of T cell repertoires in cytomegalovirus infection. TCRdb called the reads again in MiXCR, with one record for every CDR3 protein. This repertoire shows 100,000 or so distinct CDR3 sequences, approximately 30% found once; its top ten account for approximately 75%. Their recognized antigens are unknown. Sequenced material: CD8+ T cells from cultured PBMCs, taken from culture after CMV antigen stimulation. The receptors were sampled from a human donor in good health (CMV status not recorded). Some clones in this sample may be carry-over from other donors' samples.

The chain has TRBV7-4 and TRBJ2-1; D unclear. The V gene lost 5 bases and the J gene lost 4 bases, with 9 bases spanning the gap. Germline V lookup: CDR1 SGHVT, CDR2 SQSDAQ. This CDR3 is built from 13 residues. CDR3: CASSPASYNEQFF. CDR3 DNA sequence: TGTGCCAGCAGCCCCGCCTCATACAATGAGCAGTTCTTC.

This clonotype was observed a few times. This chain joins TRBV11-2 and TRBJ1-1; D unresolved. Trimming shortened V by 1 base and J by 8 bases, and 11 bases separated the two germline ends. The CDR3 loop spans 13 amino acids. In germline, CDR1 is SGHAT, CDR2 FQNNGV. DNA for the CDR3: TGTGCCAGCAGCTTAGTAGACGGTACGGAAGCTTTCTTT. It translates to CASSLVDGTEAFF. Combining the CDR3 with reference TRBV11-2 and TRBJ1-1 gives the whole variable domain EAGVAQSPRYKIIEKRQSVAFWCNPISGHATLYWYQQILGQGPKLLIQFQNNGVVDDSQLPKDRFSAERLKGVDSTLKIQPAKLEDSAVYLCASSLVDGTEAFFGQGTRLTVV.

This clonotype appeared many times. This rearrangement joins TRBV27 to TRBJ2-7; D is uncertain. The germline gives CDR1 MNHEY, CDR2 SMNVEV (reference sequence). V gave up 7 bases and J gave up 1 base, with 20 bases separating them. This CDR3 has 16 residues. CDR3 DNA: TGTGCCAGCACCCAAAAAGGCGGTCTCGGGTCCTACGAGCAGTACTTC. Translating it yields CASTQKGGLGSYEQYF.

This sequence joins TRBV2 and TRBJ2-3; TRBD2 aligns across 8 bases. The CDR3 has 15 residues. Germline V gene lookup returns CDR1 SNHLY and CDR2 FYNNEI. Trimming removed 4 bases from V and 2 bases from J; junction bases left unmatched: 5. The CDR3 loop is CASSGNSGTTDTQYF. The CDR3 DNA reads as TGTGCCAGCAGTGGGAATAGCGGGACCACAGATACGCAGTATTTT.

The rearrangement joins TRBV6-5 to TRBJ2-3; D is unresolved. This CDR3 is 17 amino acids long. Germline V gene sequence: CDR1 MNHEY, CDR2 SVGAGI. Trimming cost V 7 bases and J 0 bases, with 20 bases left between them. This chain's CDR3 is CASTSWAELASTDTQYF. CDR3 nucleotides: TGTGCCAGCACGTCATGGGCGGAGCTCGCTAGCACAGATACGCAGTATTTT.

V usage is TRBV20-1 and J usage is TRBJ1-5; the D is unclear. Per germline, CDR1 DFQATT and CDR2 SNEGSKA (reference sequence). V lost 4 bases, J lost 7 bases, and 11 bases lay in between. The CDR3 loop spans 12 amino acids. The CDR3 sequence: CSAMGIGQPQHF. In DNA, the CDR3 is TGCAGTGCTATGGGGATTGGACAGCCCCAGCATTTT.

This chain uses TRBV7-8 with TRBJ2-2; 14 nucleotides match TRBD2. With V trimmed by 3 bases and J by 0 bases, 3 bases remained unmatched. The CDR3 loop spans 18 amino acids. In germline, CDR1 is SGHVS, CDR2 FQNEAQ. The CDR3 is CASSLGTSGGSNTGELFF. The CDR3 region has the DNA TGTGCCAGCAGCTTGGGGACTAGCGGGGGCTCGAACACCGGGGAGCTGTTTTTT.

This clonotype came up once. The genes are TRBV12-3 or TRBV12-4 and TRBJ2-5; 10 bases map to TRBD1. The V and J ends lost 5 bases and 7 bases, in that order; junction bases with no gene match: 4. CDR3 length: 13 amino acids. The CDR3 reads CASSGTGVATQYF. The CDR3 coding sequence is TGTGCCAGCAGTGGGACAGGGGTTGCGACCCAGTACTTC.

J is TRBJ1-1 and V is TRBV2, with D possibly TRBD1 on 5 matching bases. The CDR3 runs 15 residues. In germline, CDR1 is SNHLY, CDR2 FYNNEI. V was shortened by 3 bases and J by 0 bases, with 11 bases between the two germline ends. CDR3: CASSDGALMNTEAFF. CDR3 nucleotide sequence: TGTGCCAGCAGTGACGGGGCGTTGATGAACACTGAAGCTTTCTTT.

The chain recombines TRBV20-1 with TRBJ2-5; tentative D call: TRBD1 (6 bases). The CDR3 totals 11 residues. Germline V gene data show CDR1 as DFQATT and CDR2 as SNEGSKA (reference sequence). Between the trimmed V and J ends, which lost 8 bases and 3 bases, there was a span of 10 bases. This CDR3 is CSSGTKETQYF. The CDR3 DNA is TGCAGTTCCGGGACAAAAGAGACCCAGTACTTC.

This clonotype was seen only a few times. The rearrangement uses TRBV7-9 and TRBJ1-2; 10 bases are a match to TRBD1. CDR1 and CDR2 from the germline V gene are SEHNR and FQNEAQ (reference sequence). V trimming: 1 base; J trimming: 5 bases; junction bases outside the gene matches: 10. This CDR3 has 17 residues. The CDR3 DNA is TGTGCCAGCAGCTTAGGAGTGACAGGGGGCGATTTTTATGGCTACACCTTC. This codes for CASSLGVTGGDFYGYTF.

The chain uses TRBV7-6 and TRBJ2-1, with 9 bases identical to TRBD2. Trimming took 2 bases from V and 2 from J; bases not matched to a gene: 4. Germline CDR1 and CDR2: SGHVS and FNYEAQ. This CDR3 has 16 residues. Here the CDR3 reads CASSLQAGGAYNEQFF. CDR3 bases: TGTGCCAGCAGCTTACAAGCGGGGGGCGCCTACAATGAGCAGTTCTTC.